This TCR beta chain is from a study of OX40 agonist ivuxolimab in advanced cancers. Study background: A partial response was reached by three patients: one with hepatocellular carcinoma and two with cutaneous melanoma.

Comments on this clone: The antigen is unknown.

Sequencing was performed with immunoSEQ multiplex PCR; in TCRdb, only in-frame clones are kept and a portion is missing. The table lists around 58,000 clones, around 87% of them singletons. General study findings and limits: Clones of CD4+ and CD8+ blood T cells grew by week 6 at doses of 0.1 to 3.0 mg/kg. Low clonal expansion, among the lowest seen, marked partial responders at 0.1-3.0 mg/kg.

The clonotype originates from an adult with an advanced solid tumor such as melanoma, head and neck, liver or kidney cancer. The input for sequencing was CD4+ or CD8+ T cells sorted from blood, taken in a trial of the OX40 agonist ivuxolimab.

For the CDR3, the DNA is TGTGCCAGCAGCGAGGTAGCGGGGGGGGCCTACGAGCAGTACTTC. Residues: CASSEVAGGAYEQYF. The chain has TRBV9 and TRBJ2-7, with 11 bases identical to TRBD2. CDR3 length equals 15 residues. Germline V CDR1 and CDR2: SGDLS, YYNGEE. The V segment lost 3 bases and the J segment 2 bases; nucleotides outside the gene matches: 4.